The clone carrying this TCR beta chain was found a few times. The data belong to a study of blood T cell repertoires in COVID-19. In the study overall: COVID-19 samples collected from the United States, Italy and Spain covered acute and convalescent phases. In each case, the material was cDNA or gDNA derived from T cells, B-cell-depleted T cells, or PBMCs.

CDR3 length: 14 residues. Germline V gene lookup returns CDR1 KGHSH and CDR2 LQKENI. V was cut by 3 bases and J by 6 bases, with 13 bases left in between. Some clones are missing from TCRdb's copy, which holds only in-frame ones; the method was immunoSEQ multiplex PCR. The sample has about 230,000 clones, approximately 87% seen once. Clinical history reported by participants formed the basis on which cohorts were assigned. The sequence was collected from a woman between 50 and 59 years old in a cohort exposed to, infected with or recovered from COVID-19 (not recorded which). The specimen sequenced was PBMCs or T cells enriched from blood (not recorded which). The chain has TRBV18 and TRBJ2-3; tentatively, D is TRBD1 (5 bases). CDR3 DNA sequence: TGTGCCAGCTCACCCGGACAACAAAGGGATACGCAGTATTTT. As protein: CASSPGQQRDTQYF.